These T cell receptor beta chains were read from a single sample in a study of shared clonotypes between healthy human individuals. Here immunoSEQ multiplex PCR was the method, and the copy in TCRdb shows in-frame clones only, minus some. The table includes roughly 810,000 clones, roughly 96% detected once. The material sequenced was naive CD8+ T cells sorted from blood. Source of these receptors: a man younger than 40 in good health. The CDR3 runs from the conserved cysteine through the conserved F or W. D genes are given only for firm matches. Clone size appears in some rows only: once, few, many, or a class for an expanded clone.

J | size | D | V | DNA | CDR3
TRBJ1-2 | . | . | TRBV7-9 | TGTGCCAGCAGCTTAGATAATCATGGCTACACCTTC | CASSLDNHGYTF
TRBJ2-7 | . | TRBD1 | TRBV12-5 | TGTGCTAGTGGTTCCACCGGGACAGGGGGCCCCTTAGAGCGGGAATACGAGCAGTACTTC | CASGSTGTGGPLEREYEQYF
TRBJ2-7 | . | . | TRBV19 | TGTGCCAGTAGGATCCGGGACGGGACCTACGAGCAGTACTTC | CASRIRDGTYEQYF
TRBJ2-1 | . | TRBD2 | TRBV7-2 | TGTGCCAGCAGCGATGTAGCGGGAGAGGATGAGCAGTTCTTC | CASSDVAGEDEQFF
TRBJ2-7 | once | . | TRBV28 | TGTGCCAGCAGTCTACCCCTAAGCTCCTACGAGCAGTACTTC | CASSLPLSSYEQYF
TRBJ2-2 | . | TRBD2 | TRBV11-2 | TGTGCCAGCAGTGGGACTAGCGGGACTGGCACCGGGGAGCTGTTTTTT | CASSGTSGTGTGELFF
TRBJ1-2 | . | TRBD1 | TRBV14 | TGTGCCAGCAGCCAGACAGGGGTCTATGGCTACACCTTC | CASSQTGVYGYTF
TRBJ2-7 | . | . | TRBV27 | TGTGCCAGCGGGGATTATCCGCTCTACGAGCAGTACTTC | CASGDYPLYEQYF
TRBJ2-3 | . | . | TRBV27 | TGTGCCAGCAGTCCCCGGACCAATAGAGATACGCAGTATTTT | CASSPRTNRDTQYF
TRBJ2-4 | . | . | TRBV28 | TGTGCCAGCAGTCCGGCCGGACTCAGGGCGTACTTC | CASSPAGLRAYF
TRBJ2-3 | . | . | TRBV30 | TGTGCCTGGGATCAGGGACACGCAGATACGCAGTATTTT | CAWDQGHADTQYF
TRBJ1-1 | . | . | TRBV5-4 | TGTGCCAGCAGCTTGGCAGGGAACACTGAAGCTTTCTTT | CASSLAGNTEAFF
TRBJ1-1 | . | . | TRBV7-9 | TGTGCCAGCAGCTTGGGCGGAGAAGCTGAAGCTTTCTTT | CASSLGGEAEAFF
TRBJ2-1 | . | . | TRBV9 | TGTGCCAGCAGCAAGGAAGGACGGGGCCATTCGGAGAATGAGCAGTTCTTC | CASSKEGRGHSENEQFF
TRBJ2-7 | once | . | TRBV4-1 | TGCGCCAGCAGCCACCGACTAGGGGTGCAGTACGAGCAGTACTTC | CASSHRLGVQYEQYF
TRBJ1-2 | . | . | TRBV7-2 | TGTGCCAGCAGCTTCCTTGGAAACTATGGCTACACCTTC | CASSFLGNYGYTF
TRBJ2-1 | once | TRBD2 | TRBV6-1 | TGTGCCAGCAGTGAAATGGCGGGAGTTATATCGAGCTCCTACAATGAGCAGTTCTTC | CASSEMAGVISSSYNEQFF
TRBJ2-7 | once | . | TRBV27 | TGTGCCAGCAGTTTCGGCGACGAGCAGTACTTC | CASSFGDEQYF
TRBJ2-5 | . | . | TRBV18 | TGTGCCAGCTCACCCGACATTGAGGAGACCCAGTACTTC | CASSPDIEETQYF